This T cell receptor beta chain was identified during a study of vaccination effects on CD4 cells after COVID-19. This CDR3 is 14 amino acids long. The germline V and J ends were trimmed by 11 bases and 0 bases, with 16 bases remaining between them. The germline V gene has CDR1 ENHRY and CDR2 SYGVKD. Antigen-specific CD4+ T cells were expanded (with viral peptide pools) by the ViraFEST assay ahead of sequencing. Scientists isolated CD4+ T cells after a roughly 9-day culture period ended. Among the vaccine recipients, none had a prior SARS-CoV-2 infection, and nucleocapsid antibodies were negative. Using immunoSEQ multiplex PCR, the repertoire was profiled, and TCRdb retains in-frame clones only, with some absent. The sample records some 22,000 clones, about 74% being singletons. Comments on this clone: Its antigen remains unidentified.

Sequences were derived from CD4+ T cells from PBMCs cultured with SARS-CoV-2 spike peptides, sampled before COVID-19 vaccination. This receptor was obtained from a human donor who received a COVID-19 vaccine. The chain couples TRBV10-3 to TRBJ1-2, with D perhaps TRBD1 (5 bases). The CDR3 nucleotides are TGTGCCCTCCATTGGGGGGAATCTAACTATGGCTACACCTTC. Translated, it gives CALHWGESNYGYTF.